This T cell receptor (beta chain) derives from a study of blood T cells in healthy people across ages. A remark on this clonotype: Its antigen is still unknown.

The CDR3 totals 17 residues. Per the germline V gene, CDR1 is LGHDT and CDR2 is YNNKEL (reference sequence). V lost 0 bases to trimming and J lost 3 bases, with 15 bases between them. General study points: With age, beta diversity per million T cells declined roughly linearly, significantly by about 37. CMV status of donors was not determined, possibly confounding expanded clonotype changes.

Sample-barcoded 5' priming and a J-beta primer mix drove a second PCR of about 7 to 12 cycles. TCRdb re-called the 5' RACE reads through MiXCR, storing one row per CDR3 protein. The sample comprises 1.5 million to 2 million distinct CDR3 sequences, 28% of which are singletons, and 7% to 9% rests with the top ten. The sequenced sample consisted of blood. V is TRBV3-1 and J is TRBJ1-5; D perhaps matches TRBD1 (6 bases). The clonotype originates from a woman in her 30s in good health. The CDR3 DNA reads TGTGCCAGCAGCCAAGAAGGGGGTCGGGGTCCCAATCAGCCCCAGCATTTT. Encoded protein: CASSQEGGRGPNQPQHF.